Sequencing of this TCR beta chain was carried out in a study of T-cell memory formation after mild COVID-19 (dated by TCRdb to the early 2020s). Broadly, across the study: TCR sequence clusters from the two donors were found to be largely donor specific. The cohort was made up of two young adult volunteers, one female and one male, who were previously healthy. T-cell clones expanding and contracting after mild COVID-19 in two donors were tracked by longitudinal TCRalpha and TCRbeta repertoire sequencing. Findings and caveats that apply to the study as a whole: Contracting CD4+ clones turned up mainly in the CM and EM memory subsets, whereas EMRA was where CD8+ clones were enriched. The study included only a couple of mild cases, and larger cohorts that include severe cases with pre-infection samples were judged to be necessary. SARS-CoV-2 specificity was not confirmed for the second-wave clones peaking on day 37. Balanced CD4/CD8 phenotypes were observed for clones contracting from day 15 to 85, whereas a bias towards CD4+ was observed for a second wave of clones expanding from day 15 to 37. The detection of some responding clones in pre-infection memory suggests that pre-existing cross-reactive memory T cells joined the SARS-CoV-2 response.

This clonotype showed up just a few times. It has no known antigen specificity. No much larger clone exists at a distance of one base, and base qualities are not known. Sequencing instrument: Illumina NovaSeq 6000. cDNA libraries for TCRalpha and TCRbeta were prepared by 5'RACE using constant-segment primers, with sample barcodes and unique molecular identifiers added. Trizol reagent was used to extract RNA from every sample. Amplification of the libraries took two PCR steps, and the second step added a second sample barcode plus Illumina TruSeq adapters. Sequencing of libraries was performed on an Illumina NovaSeq with 2 x 150 bp paired-end reads. The original pipeline was this. Reads were demultiplexed and collapsed into UMI-guided consensus sequences with migec v1.2.7. Using mixcr v2.1.11, UMI consensuses were aligned to TRA and TRB V and J templates and then assembled into clonotypes. Clonotypes were classified as expanded or contracted when called significant by both edgeR and NoisET, with noise models trained on biological replicates. For edgeR calls, the cutoffs were a false discovery rate-adjusted p below 0.01 and a log2 fold-change threshold of 1. As an exploratory analysis of dynamics, max-normalized trajectories of the 1000 most abundant clonotypes were examined with PCA combined with hierarchical clustering. Separately sequenced CD4+ and CD8+ repertoires were used to assign the CD4 or CD8 phenotype of responding clones. TCRdb trimmed the raw reads at Q25, called clones with MiXCR and kept productive beta chains. Each CDR3 protein gets just one entry, which takes the most common genes and DNA from the rows behind it. TCRdb's processing, not the authors', yielded these V and J calls. In this sample the table shows 300,000 to 350,000 distinct CDR3 sequences, approximately 19% of which occur a single time. The top ten hold around 20% of the sample.

Ficoll-Paque density gradient centrifugation was used to isolate PBMCs. Spanning cysteine to phenylalanine, the CDR3 consists of 12 amino acids. Only CDR3 DNA is held: 36 bases, read in frame from base 1. Deletion took 0 bases off V and 6 bases off J, with a span of 7 bases between the germline ends. The germline V gene gives CDR1 as SQVTM and CDR2 as ANQGSEA. Sequencing was carried out using PBMCs or a T cell subset sorted from them (not recorded which). The rearranged segments are TRBV29-1 and TRBJ2-3; confidence is insufficient to name the D gene. The sequence was obtained from a man aged 18 to 30 who had mild COVID-19 (a few samples of this study predate the infection). The sample titles of this study are shuffled in the database, so cell type and time point are left out; the donor was told from shared clones. The CDR3 has the sequence CSVEDMADTQYF. The nucleotide sequence reads TGCAGCGTTGAAGATATGGCCGATACGCAGTATTTT.